This T cell receptor beta chain comes out of a study of response to subunit inactivated influenza vaccine. Overall study results and limits: Authors proposed each seasonal influenza vaccination draws in few new T cells.

The sample holds a few counts of this clonotype. As yet, its antigen is unknown. TCRdb recomputed calls from the RT-PCR reads with MiXCR, one row per CDR3 protein. The sample lists roughly 700,000 distinct CDR3 sequences, roughly 14% seen once, with 5.5% to 7% in the top ten. The TCR comes from a man between 45 and 60 years old who received an inactivated influenza vaccine. The source was PBMCs from blood, collected less than 15 days before vaccination.

CDR3 amino acids: CATSRKTGLGYQETQYF. The CDR3 bases are TGTGCCACCAGCAGGAAGACGGGACTAGGGTACCAAGAGACCCAGTACTTC. The chain couples TRBV15 to TRBJ2-5; 8 nucleotides align to TRBD2. CDR3 length equals 17 residues. V shed 3 bases, J shed 0 bases, and the junction held 9 bases outside the gene matches. The germline CDR1 and CDR2 sequences are LNHNV and YYDKDF (reference sequence).